The present T cell receptor beta chain was sequenced within a study of T-cell reconstitution after alpha-beta-depleted transplantation in children. Study results and caveats: One year after transplant, T-cell counts and diversity came mostly from newly produced T cells. Elevated TCRbeta diversity at day 60 was traced, in some patients, to surviving recipient T cells and thymic progenitors. Several hundred expanded graft clones reportedly gave rise to the alpha-beta T cells present about two months after transplant.

This clonotype was counted only a few times. Its antigen is as yet unknown. This sample's TCRbeta library carried unique molecular identifier barcodes. TCRdb re-called the PCR reads through MiXCR, storing one row per CDR3 protein. Of around 490,000 distinct CDR3 sequences listed, about 10% are singletons. V was trimmed by 4 bases and J by 3 bases, leaving 16 bases between them. The CDR3 length is 15 residues. Germline-derived CDR1 and CDR2 are SGHTA and FQGNSA. The sequencing here drew on PBMCs, mostly from graft donor cells, taken 180 days after TCRalphabeta/CD19-depleted stem cell transplant. The V and J genes are TRBV7-2 and TRBJ2-7; perhaps TRBD1 as D (6 bases). The receptor comes from a female patient between 2 and 15 years old who had a stem cell transplant for aplastic anemia, so the T cells may come from the graft donor. The CDR3 DNA is TGTGCCAGCAGCTACGGACCTCCAGGGGACTACGAGCAGTACGTC. Protein product: CASSYGPPGDYEQYV.